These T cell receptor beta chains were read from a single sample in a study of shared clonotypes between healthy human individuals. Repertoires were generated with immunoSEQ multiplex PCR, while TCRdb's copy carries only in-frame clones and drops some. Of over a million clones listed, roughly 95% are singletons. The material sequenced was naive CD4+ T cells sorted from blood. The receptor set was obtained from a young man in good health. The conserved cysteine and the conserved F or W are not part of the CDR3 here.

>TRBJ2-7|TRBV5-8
ASSPSYRYKTYEQY
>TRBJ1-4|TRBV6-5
ASSYSTSSEEKLF
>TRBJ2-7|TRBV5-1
ASSLTGTGYEQY
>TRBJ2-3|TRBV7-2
ASSLATPLLPPDTQY
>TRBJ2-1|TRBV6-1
ASKTRDSYNEQF
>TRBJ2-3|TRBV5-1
ASSLTGGGTDTQY
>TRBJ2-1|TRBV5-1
ASSSTGPLNYNEQF
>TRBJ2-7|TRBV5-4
ASSLDGTAIREQY
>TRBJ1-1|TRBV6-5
ASSSPAEAF
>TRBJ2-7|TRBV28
ASSFASGSYEQY
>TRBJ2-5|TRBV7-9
ASSWTQGVGETQY
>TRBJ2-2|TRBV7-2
ASRLEGARGGTGELF
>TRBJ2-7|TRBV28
ASSLGGGYSYEQY
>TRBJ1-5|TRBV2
ASGDRVGQPQH
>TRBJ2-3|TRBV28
ASSLLLAGGNFRTDTQY
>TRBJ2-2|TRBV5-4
ASSPRVRARTGELF
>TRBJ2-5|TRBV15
ATSNRREGLETQY
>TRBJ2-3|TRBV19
ASSIRRQSTDTQY
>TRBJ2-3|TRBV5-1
ASSYGTDTQY
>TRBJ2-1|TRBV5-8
ASSRGNAYNEQF
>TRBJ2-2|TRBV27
ASSLPQSGVNTGELF
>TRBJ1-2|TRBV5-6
ASSGAVNYGYT
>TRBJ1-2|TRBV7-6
ASSPNRASGGYT
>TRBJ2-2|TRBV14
ASSLMDRVNTGELF